The 10 T cell receptor beta chains presented below share a single source sample, sequenced in a study of T-cell reconstitution after alpha-beta-depleted transplantation in children. Unique molecular identifiers featured in how the TCRbeta library was prepared. TCRdb independently ran MiXCR on the PCR reads; one entry per CDR3 protein. The data contain hundreds of thousands of distinct CDR3 sequences, approximately 15% of them singletons. The sample consisted of PBMCs, mostly from graft donor cells, taken 360 days after TCRalphabeta/CD19-depleted stem cell transplant. Every receptor here comes from a male patient aged 10 to 17 who had a stem cell transplant for acute lymphoblastic leukemia, so the T cells may come from the graft donor.

The chain joins TRBV5-1 to TRBJ2-6; TRBD1 matches at 7 bases. CDR3 length: 16 residues. Germline V gene lookup returns CDR1 SGHRS and CDR2 YFSETQ. The ends lost 3 bases at V and 0 bases at J; junction bases unmatched: 3. The CDR3 spells CASSSGDSSGANVLTF. In DNA form, the CDR3 reads TGCGCCAGCAGCTCTGGGGACAGCTCTGGGGCCAACGTCCTGACTTTC.

There are a few counts of this clonotype. The chain links TRBV28 to TRBJ2-2, with 7 positions matching TRBD1. The CDR3 is made up of 16 amino acids. Germline CDR1 and CDR2: MDHEN and SYDVKM. The trim removed 5 bases at V and 6 bases at J, leaving 12 bases unmatched. For the CDR3, the DNA is TGTGCCAGCAGTCGTTACAGGGGTGCGAATTCCGGGGAGCTGTTTTTT. Translated: CASSRYRGANSGELFF.

V is TRBV27 and J is TRBJ2-1; TRBD2 might be the D (6 bases). V lost 2 bases, J lost 7 bases, and 15 bases lay in between. The CDR3 sequence is 15 residues long. Germline V gene lookup returns CDR1 MNHEY and CDR2 SMNVEV (reference sequence). As DNA, the CDR3 is TGTGCCAGCAGTTTAACCTGGGCCGGGAGAAATGAGCAGTTCTTC. Translated: CASSLTWAGRNEQFF.

This clonotype appeared a few times. V is TRBV20-1 and J is TRBJ1-5, with unresolved D. V gave up 2 bases and J gave up 5 bases, with 16 bases separating them. The CDR3 contains 15 residues. CDR1 and CDR2 (germline): DFQATT, SNEGSKA (reference sequence). The chain's CDR3 is CSARLPLVRDQPQHF. The DNA for the CDR3 is TGCAGTGCTAGATTACCGCTCGTGAGGGATCAGCCCCAGCATTTT.

The chain carries TRBV29-1 and TRBJ2-3; a weak D match, TRBD2 (5 bases). CDR3 length: 15 residues. CDR1 SQVTM and CDR2 ANQGSEA come from the germline V gene. V dropped 6 bases and J dropped 0 bases, with 16 bases sitting between them. CDR3 bases: TGCAGCGTAGGACCCAGCGGCGCTAGCACAGATACGCAGTATTTT. Its translation is CSVGPSGASTDTQYF.

The chain carries TRBV12-3 or TRBV12-4 and TRBJ1-2; D not resolved. The CDR3 covers 14 residues. Trimming removed 6 bases at V and 8 bases at J, with 19 bases between. The CDR3 DNA follows: TGTGCCAGCAGCCTAGGGCGGGGTTCCTGGGGCTACACCTTC. Its translation is CASSLGRGSWGYTF.

The rearrangement joins TRBV7-9 to TRBJ2-1, with a tentative D call TRBD1 (5 bases). Trimming pared 7 bases from V and 15 bases from J, leaving 22 bases between. Germline-derived CDR1 and CDR2 are SEHNR and FQNEAQ (reference sequence). CDR3 length: 13 residues. This CDR3 is CASTPSDQDTPFF. CDR3 nucleotides: TGTGCCAGCACCCCCTCAGATCAGGACACCCCGTTCTTC.

V and J are TRBV20-1 and TRBJ1-1, with TRBD1 matching over 8 bases. Trimming took 5 bases from V and 4 from J; bases not matched to a gene: 9. Germline V CDR1 and CDR2: DFQATT, SNEGSKA (reference sequence). The CDR3 totals 14 residues. CDR3 in amino acids: CSAAGDRIATEAFF. The CDR3 DNA reads as TGCAGTGCTGCTGGGGACAGGATCGCCACTGAAGCTTTCTTT.

V usage is TRBV29-1 and J usage is TRBJ2-7, with TRBD1 identical over 9 bases. The CDR3 runs 15 residues. The junction had 10 bases not matched to a gene; V was cut back by 4 bases and J by 3 bases. Germline V CDR1 and CDR2: SQVTM, ANQGSEA. The CDR3 reads CSVVAGTGKIYEQYF. CDR3 DNA: TGCAGCGTTGTCGCGGGGACAGGGAAGATCTACGAGCAGTACTTC.

This clonotype was seen only a few times. This chain connects TRBV12-3 or TRBV12-4 to TRBJ1-2, with D maybe TRBD1 (6 bases). Trimming cost V 3 bases and J 6 bases, with 17 bases left between them. The CDR3 runs 15 residues. The chain's CDR3 is CASSLGALGRDGYTF. DNA of the CDR3: TGTGCCAGCAGTTTGGGGGCCCTAGGAAGGGATGGCTACACCTTC.